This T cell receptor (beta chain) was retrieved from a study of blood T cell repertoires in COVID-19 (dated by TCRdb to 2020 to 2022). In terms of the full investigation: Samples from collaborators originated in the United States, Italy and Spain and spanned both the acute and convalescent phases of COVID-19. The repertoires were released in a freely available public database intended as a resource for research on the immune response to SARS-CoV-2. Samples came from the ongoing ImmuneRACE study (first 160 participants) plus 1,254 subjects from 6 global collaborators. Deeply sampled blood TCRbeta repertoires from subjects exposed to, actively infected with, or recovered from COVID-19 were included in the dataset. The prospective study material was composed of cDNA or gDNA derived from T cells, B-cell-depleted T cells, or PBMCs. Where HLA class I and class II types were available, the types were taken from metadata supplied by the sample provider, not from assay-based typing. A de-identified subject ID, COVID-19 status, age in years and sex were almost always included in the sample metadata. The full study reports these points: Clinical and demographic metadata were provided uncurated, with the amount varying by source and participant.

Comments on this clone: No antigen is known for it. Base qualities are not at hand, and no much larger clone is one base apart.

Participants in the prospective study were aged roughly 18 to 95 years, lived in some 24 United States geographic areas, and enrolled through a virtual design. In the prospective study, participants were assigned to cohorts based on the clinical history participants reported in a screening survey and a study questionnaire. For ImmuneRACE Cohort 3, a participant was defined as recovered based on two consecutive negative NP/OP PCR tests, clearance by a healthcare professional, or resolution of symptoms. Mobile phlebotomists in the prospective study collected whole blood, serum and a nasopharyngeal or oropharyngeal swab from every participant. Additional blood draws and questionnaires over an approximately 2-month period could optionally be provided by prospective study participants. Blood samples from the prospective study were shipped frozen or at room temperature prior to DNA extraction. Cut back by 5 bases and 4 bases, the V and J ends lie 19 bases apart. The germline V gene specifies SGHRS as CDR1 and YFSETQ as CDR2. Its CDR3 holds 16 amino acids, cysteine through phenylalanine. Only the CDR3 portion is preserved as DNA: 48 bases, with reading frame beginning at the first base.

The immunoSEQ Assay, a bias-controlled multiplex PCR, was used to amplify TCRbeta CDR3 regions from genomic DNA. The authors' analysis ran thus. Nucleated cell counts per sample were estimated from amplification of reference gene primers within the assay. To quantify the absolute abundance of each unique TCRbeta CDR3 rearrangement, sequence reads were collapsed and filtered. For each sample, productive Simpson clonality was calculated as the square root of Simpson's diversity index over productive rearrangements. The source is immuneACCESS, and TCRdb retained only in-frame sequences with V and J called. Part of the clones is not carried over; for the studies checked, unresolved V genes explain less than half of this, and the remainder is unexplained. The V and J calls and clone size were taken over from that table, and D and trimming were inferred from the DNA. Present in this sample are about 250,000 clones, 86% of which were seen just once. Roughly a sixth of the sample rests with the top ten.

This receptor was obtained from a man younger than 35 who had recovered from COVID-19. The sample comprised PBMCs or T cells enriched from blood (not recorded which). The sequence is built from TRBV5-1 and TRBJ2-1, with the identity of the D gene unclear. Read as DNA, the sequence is TGCGCCAGCAGGGCACCTTTTGCGAGGTCATACAATGAGCAGTTCTTC. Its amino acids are CASRAPFARSYNEQFF.